This entry lists 30 T cell receptor beta chains sequenced from one sample in a study of CXCR3-negative and CXCR3-positive naive CD8 T cells. Study-level findings and limits: In CXCR3-positive naive cells, the TRB CDR3s were more hydrophobic than in CXCR3-negative naive cells.

Their antigens are not known. Researchers prepared the TRB cDNA libraries using 5' RACE with UMI labels. Reanalyzing the 5' RACE reads, TCRdb keeps one entry per CDR3 protein, without DNA. This repertoire includes over 150,000 distinct CDR3 sequences. Sequencing used naive CXCR3+ CD8+ T cells from blood. Subset meaning: CD45RO-CCR7+CD27+CD95- naive CD8+ T cells expressing CXCR3 (TNR3+). The origin of the receptors is a human donor in good health. Some clones in this sample may be carry-over from other donors' samples.

The gene calls are TRBV20-1 and TRBJ2-7. Germline-derived CDR1 and CDR2 are DFQATT and SNEGSKA (reference sequence). This CDR3 contains 11 residues. The CDR3 loop reads CSAIPYYEQYF.

CDR3 residues: CASSISLAGGWEQFF. The chain joins TRBV19 to TRBJ2-1; TCRdb's D call of TRBD2 is untestable without DNA. Germline CDR1 LNHDA, CDR2 SQIVND (reference sequence). The CDR3 length is 15 residues.

CDR3 residues: CASSLVAGEWNNEQFF. J is TRBJ2-1 and V is TRBV5-5; TCRdb picks TRBD1, but there is no DNA to check that call. The CDR3 covers 16 residues. Germline CDR1 SGHKS, CDR2 YYEKEE (reference sequence).

V and J are TRBV6-5 and TRBJ2-2. Germline CDR1 reads MNHEY; CDR2 reads SVGAGI. The CDR3 sequence is 14 residues long. The CDR3: CASSYVMLTGELFF.

The chain couples TRBV21-1 to TRBJ1-6; TCRdb's D call, TRBD1, is unchecked because there is no DNA. TRBV21-1 counts as a pseudogene. The CDR3 sequence is 17 residues long. The chain's CDR3 is CASRLNRDRGVDSPLHF.

The chain employs TRBV3-1 and TRBJ2-2; checking the TCRdb D call of TRBD1 is not possible without DNA. This CDR3 has 15 amino acids. In germline, CDR1 is LGHDT, CDR2 YNNKEL (reference sequence). CDR3 amino acids: CASSLKREGTGELFF.

The V gene is TRBV9, the J gene TRBJ2-3; TCRdb's assignment of TRBD2 cannot be checked, as there is no DNA. CDR1 SGDLS and CDR2 YYNGEE come from the germline V gene. CDR3 length: 16 amino acids. The CDR3 reads CASSVGLAESTDTQYF.

The rearrangement joins TRBV15 to TRBJ2-1; TCRdb names TRBD1, which stays unverified in the absence of DNA. The CDR3 consists of 12 residues. Per the germline V gene, CDR1 is LNHNV and CDR2 is YYDKDF (reference sequence). The CDR3 sequence: CATSSRGYEQFF. Full variable domain (remainder filled in from reference TRBV15 and TRBJ2-1): DAMVIQNPRYQVTQFGKPVTLSCSQTLNHNVMYWYQQKSSQAPKLLFHYYDKDFNNEADTPDNFQSRRPNTSFCFLDIRSPGLGDTAMYLCATSSRGYEQFFGPGTRLTVL.

This rearrangement joins TRBV7-2 to TRBJ2-1. This CDR3 has 15 residues. Germline-derived CDR1 and CDR2 are SGHTA and FQGNSA. CDR3 amino acids: CASSLAGGPSNEQFF.

The chain couples TRBV11-2 to TRBJ2-3; the TCRdb D gene call, TRBD1, has no DNA to confirm it. The CDR3 totals 14 residues. Germline loops: CDR1 SGHAT, CDR2 FQNNGV. The chain's CDR3 is CASSLWDNTDTQYF.

This rearrangement joins TRBV12-3 or TRBV12-4 to TRBJ2-1; without DNA, the TCRdb call of TRBD1 cannot be checked. The CDR3 extends over 16 amino acids. This chain's CDR3 is CASSYPGQSSYNEQFF.

The rearrangement links TRBV29-1 to TRBJ1-2. CDR3 size: 14 residues. In germline, CDR1 is SQVTM, CDR2 ANQGSEA. Here the CDR3 reads CSVRKGDFRDGYTF.

The chain uses TRBV15 and TRBJ1-2; TCRdb reports TRBD1, a call that lacks DNA to check it against. Germline V lookup: CDR1 LNHNV, CDR2 YYDKDF (reference sequence). CDR3 length equals 14 residues. CDR3 sequence: CATSRETGVYGYTF.

V and J are TRBV28 and TRBJ1-1. The CDR3 contains 16 residues. Germline V gives CDR1 MDHEN, CDR2 SYDVKM. CDR3 protein: CASTAGRGKRYTEAFF.

The chain has TRBV28 and TRBJ2-7; TCRdb reports TRBD2, a call that lacks DNA to check it against. Looked up from germline, CDR1 is MDHEN and CDR2 is SYDVKM. This CDR3 has 16 amino acids. CDR3 region: CASSFYPLDSGYEQYF.

The chain recombines TRBV2 with TRBJ1-6. Looked up from germline, CDR1 is SNHLY and CDR2 is FYNNEI. This CDR3 spans 15 amino acids. The CDR3 spells CASSDNSPYNSPLHF.

V usage is TRBV12-3 or TRBV12-4 and J usage is TRBJ2-7; TCRdb proposes TRBD2, but this gene call is untestable without DNA. The CDR3 covers 15 residues. The CDR3 is CASSSPSGRRYEQYF.

The genes are TRBV28 and TRBJ2-7; TCRdb's D call, TRBD2, is unchecked because there is no DNA. The V gene's germline CDR1 is MDHEN and CDR2 SYDVKM. The CDR3 length is 17 residues. CDR3 residues: CASSLGTSGRSSYEQYF.

The V and J genes are TRBV7-2 and TRBJ2-1. There are 13 residues in the CDR3. CDR1 is SGHTA and CDR2 is FQGNSA in the germline V gene. This CDR3 reads CASSEAVYNEQFF.

The chain recombines TRBV13 with TRBJ2-7; the TCRdb D gene call, TRBD1, has no DNA to confirm it. This CDR3 has 15 residues. Germline V lookup: CDR1 PRHDT, CDR2 FYEKMQ (reference sequence). The CDR3: CASSWSVQGPWEQYF.

This rearrangement joins TRBV27 to TRBJ1-5; the D gene TCRdb calls, TRBD1, cannot be checked with no DNA. There are 16 residues in the CDR3. Per the germline V gene, CDR1 is MNHEY and CDR2 is SMNVEV (reference sequence). CDR3 sequence reads: CASSLWGSGPGQPQHF.

V usage is TRBV11-2 and J usage is TRBJ2-3; TCRdb returns TRBD2, unconfirmable since there is no DNA. The CDR3 sequence is 16 residues long. Germline V gene lookup returns CDR1 SGHAT and CDR2 FQNNGV. CDR3 amino acids: CASSLESGSETDTQYF.

The chain combines TRBV6-1 with TRBJ2-7; TCRdb calls TRBD2, which cannot be checked without DNA. Looked up from germline, CDR1 is MNHNS and CDR2 is SASEGT. This CDR3 is 14 amino acids long. The chain's CDR3 is CASSSERGAYEQYF.

The gene calls are TRBV28 and TRBJ2-1; TCRdb selects TRBD2, and the lack of DNA leaves this call unchecked. The CDR3 is made up of 16 amino acids. Germline lookup yields CDR1 MDHEN and CDR2 SYDVKM. CDR3 protein: CASSLSGLVGYNEQFF.

CDR3 amino acids: CATSAQTGGSYNEQFF. The V call is TRBV15, the J call TRBJ2-1; as DNA is missing, the TRBD1 call by TCRdb cannot be tested. Germline CDR1 reads LNHNV; CDR2 reads YYDKDF (reference sequence). CDR3 size: 16 residues.

The chain joins TRBV9 to TRBJ2-7; the TCRdb call, TRBD1, lacks DNA for checking. Germline V gene sequence: CDR1 SGDLS, CDR2 YYNGEE. There are 15 residues in the CDR3. The CDR3 reads CASSGGGGGIYEQYF.

The rearrangement joins TRBV28 to TRBJ2-1. This CDR3 is 12 amino acids long. Per the germline V gene, CDR1 is MDHEN and CDR2 is SYDVKM. The CDR3 spells CASSILYNEQFF.

This rearrangement joins TRBV7-6 to TRBJ2-1; the D gene TCRdb calls, TRBD1, cannot be checked with no DNA. In germline, CDR1 is SGHVS, CDR2 FNYEAQ. The CDR3 is made up of 18 amino acids. CDR3 in amino acids: CASSLSLSRGPRPVEQFF. Variable domain in full (rest from reference TRBV7-6 and TRBJ2-1): GAGVSQSPRYKVTKRGQDVALRCDPISGHVSLYWYRQALGQGPEFLTYFNYEAQQDKSGLPNDRFSAERPEGSISTLTIQRTEQRDSAMYRCASSLSLSRGPRPVEQFFGPGTRLTVL.

This chain uses TRBV6-2 or TRBV6-3 with TRBJ2-1. The CDR3 spans 11 residues. Germline CDR1 reads MNHEY; CDR2 reads SVGEGT. The CDR3 loop is CASSYWDEQFF.

V gene TRBV4-1 combines with J gene TRBJ2-5; TCRdb reports TRBD2, a call that lacks DNA to check it against. This CDR3 is built from 15 residues. Germline loops: CDR1 MGHRA, CDR2 YSYEKL. CDR3 residues: CASSHPPSGQETQYF.